This T cell receptor (beta chain) was sequenced for a study of Graves' ophthalmopathy and Graves' hyperthyroidism. Study in general: Peripheral blood (taken before any treatment) was collected at initial diagnosis.

Other autoimmune disease, uncontrolled infection, pregnancy and lactation led to exclusion. The sequenced template was RNA, covering the TCR beta CDR3 region. HTBI-primed RT-PCR formed the first round, and a multiplex PCR formed the second. Via MiXCR, TCRdb re-called the multiplex PCR reads, giving one row per CDR3 protein. The sample has 150,000 to 200,000 distinct CDR3 sequences, around two fifths seen once. The study, taken as a whole, reports: Sensitivity reached more than 70% and specificity approximately 78% when the model predicted ophthalmopathy progression.

This clonotype was seen at least ten times. The target antigen is unknown. This CDR3 is built from 15 residues. Germline V CDR1 and CDR2: SGHTA, FQGNSA. After removal of 4 bases from V and 6 bases from J, the junction contained 11 bases not matched to a gene. This receptor was identified in a man aged 25-40 years with Graves' ophthalmopathy. V usage is TRBV7-2 and J usage is TRBJ2-5; 7 nucleotides align to TRBD1. Sequenced: peripheral blood. The CDR3 reads CASSYRQGSGKTQYF. For the CDR3, the DNA is TGTGCCAGCAGCTACCGACAGGGAAGCGGAAAGACCCAGTACTTC.